The 30 T cell receptor beta chains listed next were all sequenced from one sample in a study of Graves' ophthalmopathy and Graves' hyperthyroidism. As the template, RNA transcripts were used to amplify TCR beta CDR3 regions. Following a first-round RT-PCR that used HTBI primers, a second-round multiplex PCR was carried out. TCRdb independently ran MiXCR on the multiplex PCR reads; one entry per CDR3 protein. The sample includes over a million distinct CDR3 sequences, approximately 35% seen only once; the top ten take 11%. The sample taken for sequencing was peripheral blood or thyroid tissue (not recorded which). These receptors came from an adult man with Graves' hyperthyroidism.

This clonotype was seen repeatedly, ten times or more. The rearrangement links TRBV7-6 to TRBJ1-1; 8 bases are a match to TRBD1. V gave up 9 bases and J gave up 10 bases; unmatched junction bases: 25. The CDR3 totals 17 residues. Germline CDR1 SGHVS, CDR2 FNYEAQ. The CDR3 DNA follows: TGTGCCAGGGGACAGGAATCCCACTGTCACCGCCCCAAGGGAGCTTTCTTT. It specifies CARGQESHCHRPKGAFF.

Points on this clonotype: This may be a read error, as it is one base from a much larger clone. This chain joins TRBV19 and TRBJ1-6; possible D gene TRBD1, 5 bases. Germline loops: CDR1 LNHDA, CDR2 SQIVND (reference sequence). Between the trimmed V and J ends, which lost 6 bases and 9 bases, there was a span of 15 bases. The CDR3 has 14 amino acids. CDR3 coding DNA: TGTGCCAGTAGCCGGGGCGAGTTGGTTTCACCCCTCCACTTT. Translating gives CASSRGELVSPLHF.

The gene calls are TRBV6-6 and TRBJ1-6; possibly TRBD1 for D (5 bases). The germline CDR1 and CDR2 sequences are MNHNY and SVGAGI (reference sequence). The CDR3 has 18 residues. Trimming cost V 7 bases and J 0 bases, with 19 bases left between them. The CDR3 spells CASNWGSTLSSYNSPLHF. DNA of the CDR3: TGTGCCAGCAACTGGGGGTCCACCCTCAGCTCCTATAATTCACCCCTCCACTTT.

At least ten counts were recorded for this clonotype. V is TRBV29-1 and J is TRBJ2-7; TRBD1 matches 9 bases. The CDR3 is 11 residues long. V trimming: 7 bases; J trimming: 6 bases; junction bases outside the gene matches: 4. Germline V gene lookup returns CDR1 SQVTM and CDR2 ANQGSEA. The CDR3 loop reads CSAQGAGEQYF. CDR3 DNA: TGCAGCGCACAGGGGGCGGGCGAGCAGTACTTC.

This clonotype was seen repeatedly, ten times or more. This chain connects TRBV9 to TRBJ1-2; D unresolved. Looked up from germline, CDR1 is SGDLS and CDR2 is YYNGEE. With 3 bases removed from V and 6 bases from J, the gap between germline ends came to 12 bases. The CDR3 consists of 13 residues. The DNA for the CDR3 is TGTGCCAGCAGCGGGCCCCGTGCCCATGGCTACACCTTC. It encodes CASSGPRAHGYTF.

The V gene is TRBV7-2, the J gene TRBJ2-5, with TRBD1 matching over 8 bases. CDR1 is SGHTA and CDR2 is FQGNSA in the germline V gene. V lost 2 bases, J lost 1 base, and 3 bases stayed unmatched. The CDR3 extends over 15 amino acids. As DNA, the CDR3 is TGTGCCAGCAGCTTACAGGGGGCTTTCCAAGAGACCCAGTACTTC. Its translation: CASSLQGAFQETQYF.

This clonotype came up many times. This chain uses TRBV15 with TRBJ1-5; perhaps TRBD1 as D (6 bases). Trimming pared 4 bases from V and 3 bases from J, leaving 13 bases between. The CDR3 contains 15 residues. In germline, CDR1 is LNHNV, CDR2 YYDKDF (reference sequence). For the CDR3, the DNA is TGTGCCACCAGCAAAGGGGACACTCACAATCAGCCCCAGCATTTT. It specifies CATSKGDTHNQPQHF.

Regarding this clonotype: Compared with germline, one end of the junction differs, possibly owing to a read error. The chain carries TRBV9 and TRBJ2-7; 7 bases fit TRBD2. CDR3 size: 15 residues. Germline CDR1 reads SGDLS; CDR2 reads YYNGEE. CDR3 sequence (DNA): TGCGCCAGCAGCTCTCGGGACTATCATTCCTACGAGCGGTACTTC. It yields the protein CASSSRDYHSYERYF.

Regarding this clonotype: This may come from a read error, since a much larger clone is one base off. This chain links TRBV9 with TRBJ1-5; D is undetermined. CDR1 and CDR2 from the germline V gene are SGDLS and YYNGEE. This CDR3 spans 14 amino acids. The CDR3 here is CAGSASLSNQPQHF. CDR3 nucleotides: TGTGCCGGCAGCGCTAGTCTGAGCAATCAGCCCCAGCATTTT. The whole variable domain, filled in from reference TRBV9 and TRBJ1-5, reads DSGVTQTPKHLITATGQRVTLRCSPRSGDLSVYWYQQSLDQGLQFLIQYYNGEERAKGNILERFSAQQFPDLHSELNLSSLELGDSALYFCAGSASLSNQPQHFGDGTRLSIL.

Concerning this clonotype itself: Since a much larger clone is just one base distant, this may be a read error. This rearrangement joins TRBV7-8 to TRBJ2-5; D perhaps matches TRBD1 (5 bases). CDR1 and CDR2 from the germline V gene are SGHVS and FQNEAQ. The CDR3 is 15 residues long. Trimming took 3 bases from V and 5 from J, leaving 16 bases between them. Here the CDR3 DNA reads TGTGCCAGCAGCTTTGGGGCGGCCCCTGTCGAGACCCAGTACTTC. This translates into CASSFGAAPVETQYF.

V and J are TRBV2 and TRBJ1-2, with no clear D. CDR1 is SNHLY and CDR2 is FYNNEI in the germline V gene. Trimming took off 3 bases at V and 1 base at J, with 9 bases between the two ends. This CDR3 comprises 14 residues. Written as DNA, the CDR3 is TGTGCCAGCAGTGATGTCAGCGTTAACTATGGCTACACCTTC. Protein product: CASSDVSVNYGYTF. The full variable domain, rest sourced from reference TRBV2 and TRBJ1-2, is EPEVTQTPSHQVTQMGQEVILRCVPISNHLYFYWYRQILGQKVEFLVSFYNNEISEKSEIFDDQFSVERPDGSNFTLKIRSTKLEDSAMYFCASSDVSVNYGYTFGSGTRLTVV.

The table lists this clonotype with many counts. This chain links TRBV15 with TRBJ1-1; TRBD1 agrees at 7 bases. The CDR3 length is 14 residues. Looked up from germline, CDR1 is LNHNV and CDR2 is YYDKDF (reference sequence). Trimming cost V 4 bases and J 2 bases; bases outside gene matches: 4. CDR3 coding DNA: TGTGCCACCAGCAACGACAGGGCCAACACTGAAGCTTTCTTT. Its translation is CATSNDRANTEAFF.

This clonotype appeared a single time. A much larger clone sits a single nucleotide away, making a read error possible. The rearrangement joins TRBV7-2 to TRBJ2-7, with D possibly being TRBD2 (6 bases). The CDR3 has 15 amino acids. The germline gives CDR1 SGHTA, CDR2 FQGNSA. CDR3: CASSPVGGPSYGQYF. The CDR3 nucleotides read TGTGCCAGCAGCCCCGTTGGAGGGCCCTCCTACGGGCAGTACTTC.

This clonotype occurred many times. This rearrangement joins TRBV11-2 to TRBJ2-7; 12 bases match TRBD2. CDR1 SGHAT and CDR2 FQNNGV come from the germline V gene. The V and J ends lost 2 bases and 5 bases, in that order; junction bases with no gene match: 4. This CDR3 is 15 amino acids long. The CDR3: CASSLRLAGDHEQYF. CDR3 sequence (DNA): TGTGCCAGCAGCTTACGACTAGCGGGGGACCACGAGCAGTACTTC.

This rearrangement joins TRBV15 to TRBJ2-7; D is possibly TRBD1 or TRBD2 (5 bases each). The V end lost 0 bases, the J end lost 3 bases, and 9 bases lay between the germline ends. The CDR3 covers 14 residues. Germline values: CDR1 LNHNV, CDR2 YYDKDF (reference sequence). The CDR3 spells CATSREVGVYEQYF. Here the CDR3 DNA reads TGTGCCACCAGCAGAGAGGTGGGGGTCTACGAGCAGTACTTC.

The V and J genes are TRBV6-1 and TRBJ1-1; D not resolved. V was clipped by 6 bases and J by 0 bases, with 11 bases between them. The CDR3 is made up of 14 amino acids. Germline CDR1 is MNHNS and CDR2 is SASEGT. CDR3 protein: CASRVRGLNTEAFF. As DNA, the CDR3 is TGTGCCAGCAGGGTCCGGGGATTGAACACTGAAGCTTTCTTT.

In this sample, this clonotype turned up a few times. In DNA form, the CDR3 reads TGTGCCAGCAGTATGACTAGCGGGACGCGGGAGCAGTACTTC. Translation gives CASSMTSGTREQYF. The rearrangement uses TRBV2 and TRBJ2-7; the match to TRBD2 covers 11 bases. Losses at the gene ends were 5 bases for V and 7 bases for J; bases not matched to a gene: 7. CDR3 length equals 14 residues. Per germline, CDR1 SNHLY and CDR2 FYNNEI.

The CDR3 is CASSDEGVLTDTQYF. DNA for the CDR3: TGTGCCAGCAGTGATGAAGGCGTACTCACAGATACGCAGTATTTT. V usage is TRBV2 and J usage is TRBJ2-3; D is unclear. This CDR3 region has 15 residues. The V end was cut by 3 bases, the J end by 2 bases, with 12 bases between. Per the germline V gene, CDR1 is SNHLY and CDR2 is FYNNEI.

This chain links TRBV6-9 with TRBJ1-6; no clear D. The germline CDR1 and CDR2 sequences are MNHGY and SVAAGI. This CDR3 has 17 amino acids. V was pared by 5 bases and J by 8 bases, with 22 bases between. The CDR3 protein is CASSLKTRLRSYSPLHF. In nucleotides, the CDR3 is TGTGCCAGCAGTCTTAAAACGAGGCTACGATCCTATTCACCCCTCCACTTT.

The chain employs TRBV2 and TRBJ2-5, with TRBD2 matching over 12 bases. Trimming at V came to 6 bases and at J to 5 bases, leaving 4 bases not matched to a gene. The CDR3 has 14 amino acids. CDR1 is SNHLY, CDR2 FYNNEI, per germline. CDR3 in amino acids: CASRASGGAETQYF. In DNA, the CDR3 is TGTGCCAGCAGGGCTAGCGGGGGGGCGGAGACCCAGTACTTC.

V gene TRBV11-2 combines with J gene TRBJ2-7, with D perhaps matching TRBD1 (6 bases). The CDR3 loop spans 15 amino acids. Trimming took off 6 bases at V and 2 bases at J, with 17 bases between the two ends. Germline V lookup: CDR1 SGHAT, CDR2 FQNNGV. The CDR3 nucleotides are TGTGCCAGCAGTATCACCGGGACACCCACCTACGAGCAGTACTTC. This encodes CASSITGTPTYEQYF.

V and J are TRBV11-2 and TRBJ1-1; possibly TRBD1 for D (6 bases). The germline gives CDR1 SGHAT, CDR2 FQNNGV. Trimming removed 1 base from V and 0 bases from J, with 21 bases in between. The CDR3 extends over 19 amino acids. The CDR3 loop reads CASSLAVLGASALNTEAFF. DNA of the CDR3: TGTGCCAGCAGCTTAGCAGTCCTGGGGGCCTCGGCGTTGAACACTGAAGCTTTCTTT.

About this clonotype itself: A read error may produce the germline difference seen at one junction end. The rearrangement uses TRBV29-1 and TRBJ2-7; possibly TRBD1 for D (6 bases). Looked up from germline, CDR1 is SQVTM and CDR2 is ANQGSEA. The CDR3 spans 14 residues. The CDR3 sequence: CSLGVRGPTYGQYF. CDR3 in DNA: TGCAGCTTAGGAGTCAGGGGTCCGACCTACGGGCAGTACTTC.

The chain carries TRBV6-1 and TRBJ1-6; D is ambiguous. CDR1 MNHNS and CDR2 SASEGT come from the germline V gene. The CDR3 is 16 residues long. The V end was cut by 6 bases, the J end by 0 bases, with 12 bases between. The CDR3 is CASRSVGSSYNSPLHF. Written as DNA, the CDR3 is TGTGCCAGCAGGAGCGTCGGGAGCTCCTATAATTCACCCCTCCACTTT.

This clonotype was observed a handful of times. This chain connects TRBV6-5 to TRBJ2-7, with D maybe TRBD2 (7 bases). V was trimmed by 8 bases and J by 0 bases, leaving 14 bases between them. Germline V gene data show CDR1 as MNHEY and CDR2 as SVGAGI. This CDR3 is 14 amino acids long. DNA of the CDR3: TGTGCCAGCGGACATGGGGGGGCCTCCTACGAGCAGTACTTC. It translates to CASGHGGASYEQYF.

This clonotype was found many times. J is TRBJ1-2 and V is TRBV20-1, with TRBD1 as a possible D gene (6 bases). The CDR3 runs 11 residues. Germline CDR1 is DFQATT and CDR2 is SNEGSKA (reference sequence). With 6 bases removed from V and 13 bases from J, the gap between germline ends came to 18 bases. The CDR3 sequence: CSAKWGARSTF. Here the CDR3 DNA reads TGCAGTGCCAAGTGGGGGGCGCGGAGCACCTTC.

This clonotype was recorded many times. The gene calls are TRBV20-1 and TRBJ2-7, with TRBD1 matching over 9 bases. The CDR3 consists of 14 residues. Germline values: CDR1 DFQATT, CDR2 SNEGSKA (reference sequence). Trimming at V came to 5 bases and at J to 2 bases, leaving 7 bases not matched to a gene. CDR3 in amino acids: CSARGTGSTYEQYF. The DNA of the CDR3 is TGCAGTGCTCGCGGGACAGGGTCCACCTACGAGCAGTACTTC.

This clonotype was counted many times. V gene TRBV2 combines with J gene TRBJ2-6; D is undetermined. Per the germline V gene, CDR1 is SNHLY and CDR2 is FYNNEI. Trimming shortened V by 7 bases and J by 2 bases, and 6 bases separated the two germline ends. The CDR3 is 13 residues long. CDR3 protein: CASMGTGANVLTF. In nucleotides, the CDR3 is TGTGCCAGCATGGGGACTGGGGCCAACGTCCTGACTTTC.

The chain uses TRBV29-1 and TRBJ2-5; unclear D gene. Trimming shortened V by 4 bases and J by 5 bases, and 17 bases separated the two germline ends. The CDR3 consists of 14 residues. Looked up from germline, CDR1 is SQVTM and CDR2 is ANQGSEA. The CDR3: CSVVKVGKSETQYF. CDR3 in DNA: TGCAGCGTTGTAAAGGTCGGCAAGTCTGAGACCCAGTACTTC.

The rearrangement uses TRBV28 and TRBJ2-7, with 10 bases lining up with TRBD2. Germline V gene data show CDR1 as MDHEN and CDR2 as SYDVKM. The CDR3 is made up of 19 amino acids. After removal of 5 bases from V and 5 bases from J, the junction contained 21 bases not matched to a gene. In DNA form, the CDR3 reads TGTGCCAGCAGTGTTATCCGTCCACTCCTAGCGGGAGTGTCCCACGAGCAGTACTTC. Its protein product is CASSVIRPLLAGVSHEQYF.